The 29 T cell receptor beta chains listed next were all sequenced from one sample in a study of cytomegalovirus exposure and HLA in healthy donors. Both 60 Vbeta primers and 13 Jbeta primers went into the PCR. Repertoires were generated with immunoSEQ multiplex PCR, while TCRdb's copy carries only in-frame clones and drops some. The data show over 150,000 clones, 83% seen once. The sample was PBMCs. These receptors all stem from a man between 45 and 60 years old in good health and CMV-seronegative.

This clone was picked up a small number of times. The chain employs TRBV27 and TRBJ1-4; 9 nucleotides line up with TRBD1. Germline-derived CDR1 and CDR2 are MNHEY and SMNVEV (reference sequence). The CDR3 has 14 amino acids. Unmatched junction bases numbered 5, after V lost 5 bases and J lost 7 bases. DNA of the CDR3: TGTGCCAGCAGTGTACAGGGGGCCGGTGAAAAACTGTTTTTT. Amino acids: CASSVQGAGEKLFF.

This rearrangement joins TRBV19 to TRBJ1-1, with D possibly matching TRBD1 (6 bases). The V gene's germline CDR1 is LNHDA and CDR2 SQIVND (reference sequence). V was cut by 4 bases and J by 9 bases, with 15 bases left in between. CDR3 length: 13 amino acids. The CDR3 region is CASSTSEGQKAFF. The CDR3 bases are TGTGCCAGTAGTACTTCCGAAGGACAGAAAGCTTTCTTT. The entire variable domain, with the rest obtained from reference TRBV19 and TRBJ1-1, is as follows: DGGITQSPKYLFRKEGQNVTLSCEQNLNHDAMYWYRQDPGQGLRLIYYSQIVNDFQKGDIAEGYSVSREKKESFPLTVTSAQKNPTAFYLCASSTSEGQKAFFGQGTRLTVV.

J is TRBJ2-1 and V is TRBV6-5, with 10 bases fitting TRBD2. Germline trimming cut 8 bases from V and 5 bases from J; bases unmatched to any gene: 6. Germline CDR1 is MNHEY and CDR2 is SVGAGI. This CDR3 is built from 14 residues. For the CDR3, the DNA is TGTGCCAGCGGATGGACTAGCGGTGACAATGAGCAGTTCTTC. It specifies CASGWTSGDNEQFF.

V gene TRBV6-1 combines with J gene TRBJ1-2; perhaps TRBD1 as D (6 bases). Germline-derived CDR1 and CDR2 are MNHNS and SASEGT. The CDR3 is made up of 14 amino acids. The V gene lost 8 bases and the J gene lost 8 bases, with 21 bases spanning the gap. The CDR3 DNA sequence: TGTGCCAGCGGTCCGGGTTCTCAAAGGGGGGGCTACACCTTC. This translates into CASGPGSQRGGYTF.

This clone was observed a few times. The chain links TRBV18 to TRBJ1-2; no reliable D call. V gave up 2 bases and J gave up 5 bases, with 9 bases separating them. The CDR3 covers 13 residues. Germline V lookup: CDR1 KGHSH, CDR2 LQKENI. For the CDR3, the DNA is TGTGCCAGCTCACCATTCCCCGAGTATGGCTACACCTTC. Protein product: CASSPFPEYGYTF.

The chain links TRBV6-5 to TRBJ2-3; 9 bases are a match to TRBD2. V lost 3 bases to trimming and J lost 0 bases; unmatched junction nucleotides: 4. Germline CDR1 and CDR2: MNHEY and SVGAGI. CDR3 size: 16 residues. The CDR3 spells CASSYRSGGSTDTQYF. DNA of the CDR3: TGTGCCAGCAGTTATCGGAGCGGGGGGAGCACAGATACGCAGTATTTT.

The chain recombines TRBV4-3 with TRBJ2-1, with D perhaps matching TRBD2 (5 bases). Germline loops: CDR1 LGHNA, CDR2 YSLEER. The ends were cut back, 2 bases at V and 2 bases at J, with 10 bases in the middle. The CDR3 spans 15 residues. Here the CDR3 DNA reads TGCGCCAGCAGCCAAAACCCGGGGACCTACAATGAGCAGTTCTTC. Amino acid sequence: CASSQNPGTYNEQFF.

A single count supports this clone. The rearrangement joins TRBV9 to TRBJ1-1; 7 nucleotides line up with TRBD1. Germline assignment: CDR1 SGDLS and CDR2 YYNGEE. This CDR3 is built from 15 residues. V shed 3 bases and J 10 bases; nucleotides not matched to a gene: 15. The CDR3 loop reads CASSASGQAGRGAFF. The CDR3, as DNA: TGTGCCAGCAGCGCGAGTGGACAGGCGGGGAGAGGAGCTTTCTTT. Variable domain in full (rest from reference TRBV9 and TRBJ1-1): DSGVTQTPKHLITATGQRVTLRCSPRSGDLSVYWYQQSLDQGLQFLIQYYNGEERAKGNILERFSAQQFPDLHSELNLSSLELGDSALYFCASSASGQAGRGAFFGQGTRLTVV.

The chain employs TRBV28 and TRBJ2-3, with a tentative D call TRBD2 (7 bases). Germline V gene sequence: CDR1 MDHEN, CDR2 SYDVKM. Trimming removed 5 bases from V and 5 bases from J, with 11 bases in between. CDR3 length: 13 amino acids. CDR3 region: CASSGGAGDTQYF. CDR3 nucleotides: TGTGCCAGCAGTGGGGGGGCCGGAGATACGCAGTATTTT.

The CDR3 coding sequence is TGTGCCAGCAGCCAAGCCAAGGTAGCGGGGCAAGAGACCCAGTACTTC. Residues: CASSQAKVAGQETQYF. The J gene is TRBJ2-5, the V gene TRBV4-2; 8 bases are shared with TRBD2. The CDR3 runs 16 residues. Germline CDR1 LGHNA, CDR2 YNFKEQ. J was trimmed by 2 bases and V by 1 base; bases with no gene match: 6.

This clone turned up a few times. J is TRBJ1-4 and V is TRBV19; 7 nucleotides align to TRBD1. The V gene's germline CDR1 is LNHDA and CDR2 SQIVND (reference sequence). The CDR3 is 15 residues long. After removal of 5 bases from V and 4 bases from J, the junction contained 7 bases not matched to a gene. The CDR3 sequence is CASSPRTGSNEKLFF. The CDR3 DNA sequence: TGTGCCAGTAGTCCTCGGACAGGTAGTAATGAAAAACTGTTTTTT.

The chain combines TRBV19 with TRBJ2-2; 9 bases agree with TRBD2. CDR3 length equals 16 residues. J gave up 6 bases and V 3 bases, and 8 bases lay outside the gene matches. The germline V gene has CDR1 LNHDA and CDR2 SQIVND (reference sequence). DNA for the CDR3: TGTGCCAGTAGTATCGAGCGGGGGGACCCCGCCGGGGAGCTGTTTTTT. It specifies CASSIERGDPAGELFF.

This chain connects TRBV19 to TRBJ1-5; perhaps TRBD1 as D (6 bases). The V end was cut by 5 bases, the J end by 6 bases, with 17 bases between. This CDR3 is built from 15 residues. Per germline, CDR1 LNHDA and CDR2 SQIVND (reference sequence). The CDR3 region is CASSGTGTISQPQHF. CDR3 in DNA: TGTGCCAGTAGTGGAACAGGGACAATCTCTCAGCCCCAGCATTTT.

The chain is built from TRBV25-1 and TRBJ2-6; 7 bases align to TRBD1. This CDR3 has 16 amino acids. The junction had 6 bases not matched to a gene; V was cut back by 3 bases and J by 4 bases. Germline V gene data show CDR1 as MGHDK and CDR2 as SYGVNS. Here the CDR3 DNA reads TGTGCCAGCAGTGACTCACAGGGGCCCGGGGCCAACGTCCTGACTTTC. It encodes CASSDSQGPGANVLTF.

The chain links TRBV5-1 to TRBJ2-5; 7 positions match TRBD2. V gave up 2 bases and J gave up 4 bases; unmatched junction bases: 8. The V gene's germline CDR1 is SGHRS and CDR2 YFSETQ. The CDR3 extends over 15 amino acids. The CDR3 is CASSLVAGRVETQYF. Written as DNA, the CDR3 is TGCGCCAGCAGCTTAGTCGCAGGGAGGGTAGAGACCCAGTACTTC.

The rearrangement links TRBV19 to TRBJ1-5; D remains unclear. The V gene lost 3 bases and the J gene lost 0 bases, with 9 bases spanning the gap. Germline CDR1 reads LNHDA; CDR2 reads SQIVND (reference sequence). The CDR3 has 15 amino acids. The DNA of the CDR3 is TGTGCCAGTAGTATGGTATCGGGTAGCAATCAGCCCCAGCATTTT. It codes for CASSMVSGSNQPQHF.

The V call is TRBV28, the J call TRBJ2-7, with unresolved D. Germline V gene data show CDR1 as MDHEN and CDR2 as SYDVKM. Trimming pared 1 base from V and 1 base from J, leaving 11 bases between. The CDR3 extends over 15 amino acids. CDR3 DNA: TGTGCCAGCAGTTTATCCCTGGTACTATCCTACGAGCAGTACTTC. Its protein is CASSLSLVLSYEQYF. Full variable domain (rest looked up from reference TRBV28 and TRBJ2-7): DVKVTQSSRYLVKRTGEKVFLECVQDMDHENMFWYRQDPGLGLRLIYFSYDVKMKEKGDIPEGYSVSREKKERFSLILESASTNQTSMYLCASSLSLVLSYEQYFGPGTRLTVT.

This clone came up once. The rearrangement links TRBV28 to TRBJ1-2; 8 bases line up with TRBD1. The CDR3 consists of 14 residues. V lost 2 bases and J lost 5; bases outside the gene matches: 4. Per germline, CDR1 MDHEN and CDR2 SYDVKM. The CDR3 region has the DNA TGTGCCAGCAGTTTAAGGGACAGGTCGTATGGCTACACCTTC. This gives the protein CASSLRDRSYGYTF.

This chain connects TRBV5-4 to TRBJ2-2; a weak D match, TRBD1 (6 bases). The CDR3 loop spans 14 amino acids. V lost 6 bases to trimming and J lost 6 bases, with 15 bases between them. Germline-derived CDR1 and CDR2 are SGHNT and YYREEE (reference sequence). CDR3 sequence reads: CASTLGARPGELFF. Written as DNA, the CDR3 is TGTGCCAGCACCCTGGGGGCCAGGCCCGGGGAGCTGTTTTTT.

The chain links TRBV18 to TRBJ2-6, with 9 bases lining up with TRBD1. Germline assignment: CDR1 KGHSH and CDR2 LQKENI. This CDR3 contains 19 residues. J lost 2 bases, V lost 4 bases, and 12 bases had no gene match. CDR3 nucleotides: TGTGCCAGCTCACTAACAACCGGGACAGGGACCACTGGGGCCAACGTCCTGACTTTC. It translates to CASSLTTGTGTTGANVLTF.

The chain combines TRBV7-9 with TRBJ2-7; D is possibly TRBD2 (7 bases). CDR1 SEHNR and CDR2 FQNEAQ come from the germline V gene (reference sequence). The CDR3 has 15 amino acids. Trimming took 2 bases from V and 4 from J, leaving 15 bases between them. CDR3 sequence reads: CASSLLPGGVYEQYF. CDR3 bases: TGTGCCAGCAGCTTATTACCGGGGGGCGTGTACGAGCAGTACTTC. Using reference TRBV7-9 and TRBJ2-7 for the parts outside the CDR3, the full variable domain is DTGVSQNPRHKITKRGQNVTFRCDPISEHNRLYWYRQTLGQGPEFLTYFQNEAQLEKSRLLSDRFSAERPKGSFSTLEIQRTEQGDSAMYLCASSLLPGGVYEQYFGPGTRLTVT.

This clone was recorded a few times. The gene calls are TRBV5-1 and TRBJ1-1, with no clear D. V lost 2 bases to trimming and J lost 11 bases, with 25 bases between them. This CDR3 region has 16 residues. Germline CDR1 is SGHRS and CDR2 is YFSETQ. CDR3 sequence: CASSFAASSATGYAFF. For the CDR3, the DNA is TGCGCCAGCAGCTTTGCAGCCAGTTCCGCGACTGGGTACGCTTTCTTT.

The chain has TRBV6-5 and TRBJ2-1; no reliable D call. The germline V gene has CDR1 MNHEY and CDR2 SVGAGI. Trimming stripped 7 bases from V and 10 bases from J, with 14 bases between. The CDR3 is 12 residues long. The CDR3 region is CASNDPLGEQFF. Here the CDR3 DNA reads TGTGCCAGCAATGACCCCCTAGGCGAGCAGTTCTTC.

The V gene is TRBV30, the J gene TRBJ1-2, with 8 positions matching TRBD1. In germline, CDR1 is GTSNPN, CDR2 SVGIG (reference sequence). The CDR3 spans 13 residues. Unmatched junction bases numbered 4, after V lost 1 base and J lost 6 bases. CDR3 loop: CAWSDWTGNGYTF. CDR3 DNA: TGTGCCTGGAGTGACTGGACAGGGAATGGCTACACCTTC. The complete variable domain, with remaining parts taken from reference TRBV30 and TRBJ1-2, reads SQTIHQWPATLVQPVGSPLSLECTVEGTSNPNLYWYRQAAGRGLQLLFYSVGIGQISSEVPQNLSASRPQDRQFILSSKKLLLSDSGFYLCAWSDWTGNGYTFGSGTRLTVV.

V is TRBV6-5 and J is TRBJ1-5; tentative D call: TRBD1 (5 bases). The V and J ends lost 2 bases and 7 bases respectively, with 9 bases between them. The CDR3 spans 13 residues. Germline CDR1 MNHEY, CDR2 SVGAGI. In DNA form, the CDR3 reads TGTGCCAGCAGTTACGGGAGGGGACAGCCCCAGCATTTT. Translated, it gives CASSYGRGQPQHF.

The chain combines TRBV13 with TRBJ2-2, with D possibly being TRBD1 (6 bases). Trimming took 3 bases from V and 4 from J, leaving 21 bases between them. Germline-derived CDR1 and CDR2 are PRHDT and FYEKMQ (reference sequence). The CDR3 runs to 18 residues. CDR3 sequence (DNA): TGTGCCAGCAGCTTTACTTTCGATACAGGGAAGTCCACCGGGGAGCTGTTTTTT. Translated, it gives CASSFTFDTGKSTGELFF.

The CDR3 reads CASSQDRGKETQYF. The CDR3 DNA sequence: TGTGCCAGCAGCCAGGACAGGGGTAAGGAGACCCAGTACTTC. The rearrangement links TRBV4-2 to TRBJ2-5; 9 bases fit TRBD1. The CDR3 has 14 amino acids. Germline values: CDR1 LGHNA, CDR2 YNFKEQ. V dropped 3 bases and J dropped 5; count of bases not matched to a gene: 4.

This clone was observed once. V gene TRBV11-2 combines with J gene TRBJ2-7; 9 bases map to TRBD1. The CDR3 loop spans 15 amino acids. Germline V CDR1 and CDR2: SGHAT, FQNNGV. Trimming took 5 bases from V and 1 from J; bases not matched to a gene: 6. In DNA form, the CDR3 reads TGTGCCAGCAGCCAGGGGACAGGGAAGTCCTACGAGCAGTACTTC. It translates to CASSQGTGKSYEQYF.

This clone was seen a handful of times. CDR3 in amino acids: CSVQFVEAFF. The CDR3 DNA sequence: TGCAGTGTTCAGTTTGTTGAAGCTTTCTTT. The J gene is TRBJ1-1, the V gene TRBV20-1; D is unresolved. CDR1 and CDR2 from the germline V gene are DFQATT and SNEGSKA (reference sequence). The CDR3 length is 10 residues. Trimming took off 7 bases at V and 7 bases at J, with 10 bases between the two ends.